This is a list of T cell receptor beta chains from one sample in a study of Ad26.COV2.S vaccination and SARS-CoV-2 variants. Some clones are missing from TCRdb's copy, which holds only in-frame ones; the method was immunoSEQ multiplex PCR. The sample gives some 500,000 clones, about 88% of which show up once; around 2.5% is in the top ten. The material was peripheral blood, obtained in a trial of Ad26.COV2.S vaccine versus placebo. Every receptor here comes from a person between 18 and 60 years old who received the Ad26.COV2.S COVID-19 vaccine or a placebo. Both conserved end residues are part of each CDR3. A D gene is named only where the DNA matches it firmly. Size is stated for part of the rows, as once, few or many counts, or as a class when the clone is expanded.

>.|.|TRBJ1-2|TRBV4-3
CASSQEWGAPLSGYTF
TGCGCCAGCAGCCAAGAGTGGGGGGCCCCTCTATCTGGCTACACCTTC
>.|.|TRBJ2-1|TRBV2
CASSEQGYIIDEQFF
TGTGCCAGCAGTGAACAGGGATATATTATAGATGAGCAGTTCTTC
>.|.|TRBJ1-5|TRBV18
CASSPQGANQPQHF
TGTGCCAGCTCACCTCAAGGGGCAAATCAGCCCCAGCATTTT
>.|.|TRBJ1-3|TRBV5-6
CASSLRGGGTSSGNTIYF
TGTGCCAGCAGCTTACGAGGGGGAGGGACTAGCTCTGGAAACACCATATATTTT
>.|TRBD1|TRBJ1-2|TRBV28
CASRTPRTGPYGYTF
TGTGCCAGCAGGACCCCAAGGACAGGGCCCTATGGCTACACCTTC
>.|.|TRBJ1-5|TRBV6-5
CASSRILSNQPQHF
TGTGCCAGCAGCCGAATACTGAGCAATCAGCCCCAGCATTTT
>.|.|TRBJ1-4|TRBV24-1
CATTGDRNEKLFF
TGTGCCACCACGGGGGATAGAAATGAAAAACTGTTTTTT
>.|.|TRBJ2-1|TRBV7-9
CASSGPTPYNEQFF
TGTGCCAGCAGCGGGCCCACCCCCTACAATGAGCAGTTCTTC
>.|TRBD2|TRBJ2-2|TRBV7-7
CASSLEPGLGYTGELFF
TGTGCTAGCAGCTTAGAACCGGGACTAGGCTACACCGGGGAGCTGTTTTTT
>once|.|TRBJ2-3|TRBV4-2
CASSQAGSTDTQYF
TGTGCCAGCAGCCAAGCGGGTAGCACAGATACGCAGTATTTT
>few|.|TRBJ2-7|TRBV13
CASSPLPSTLVTPDSYEQYF
TGTGCCAGCAGCCCCCTCCCGTCTACGTTAGTAACTCCGGACTCCTACGAGCAGTACTTC
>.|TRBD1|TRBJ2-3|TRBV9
CASSLNRGRGITDTQYF
TGTGCCAGCAGCCTCAACAGGGGCAGGGGGATCACAGATACGCAGTATTTT
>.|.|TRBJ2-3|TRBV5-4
CASSVDRTDTQYF
TGTGCCAGCAGCGTAGACAGGACAGATACGCAGTATTTT
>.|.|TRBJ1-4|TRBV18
CASSTRQNEKLFF
TGTGCCAGCTCAACCAGACAGAATGAAAAACTGTTTTTT
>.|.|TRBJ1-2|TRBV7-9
CASSLNSYGYTF
TGTGCCAGCAGCTTGAATTCCTATGGCTACACCTTC
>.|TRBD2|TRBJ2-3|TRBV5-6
CASSLIGGGTDTQYF
TGTGCCAGCAGCTTAATTGGGGGGGGCACAGATACGCAGTATTTT
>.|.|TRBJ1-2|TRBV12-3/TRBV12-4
CASSLNANYGYTF
TGTGCCAGCAGTTTAAATGCAAACTATGGCTACACCTTC
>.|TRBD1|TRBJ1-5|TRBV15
CATSRDRVNQPQHF
TGTGCCACCAGCAGGGACAGGGTCAATCAGCCCCAGCATTTT
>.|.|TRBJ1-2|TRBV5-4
CASSPGGVYGYTF
TGTGCCAGCAGCCCCGGAGGAGTCTATGGCTACACCTTC
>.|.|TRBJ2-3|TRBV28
CASREVGSDTQYF
TGTGCCAGCAGAGAGGTGGGATCCGATACGCAGTATTTT
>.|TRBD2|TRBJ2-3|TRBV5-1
CASSSSGRSTDTQYF
TGCGCCAGCAGCTCTAGCGGGAGGAGCACAGATACGCAGTATTTT
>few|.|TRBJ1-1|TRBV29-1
CSAQPGWGMNTEAFF
TGCAGCGCCCAACCGGGGTGGGGAATGAACACTGAAGCTTTCTTT